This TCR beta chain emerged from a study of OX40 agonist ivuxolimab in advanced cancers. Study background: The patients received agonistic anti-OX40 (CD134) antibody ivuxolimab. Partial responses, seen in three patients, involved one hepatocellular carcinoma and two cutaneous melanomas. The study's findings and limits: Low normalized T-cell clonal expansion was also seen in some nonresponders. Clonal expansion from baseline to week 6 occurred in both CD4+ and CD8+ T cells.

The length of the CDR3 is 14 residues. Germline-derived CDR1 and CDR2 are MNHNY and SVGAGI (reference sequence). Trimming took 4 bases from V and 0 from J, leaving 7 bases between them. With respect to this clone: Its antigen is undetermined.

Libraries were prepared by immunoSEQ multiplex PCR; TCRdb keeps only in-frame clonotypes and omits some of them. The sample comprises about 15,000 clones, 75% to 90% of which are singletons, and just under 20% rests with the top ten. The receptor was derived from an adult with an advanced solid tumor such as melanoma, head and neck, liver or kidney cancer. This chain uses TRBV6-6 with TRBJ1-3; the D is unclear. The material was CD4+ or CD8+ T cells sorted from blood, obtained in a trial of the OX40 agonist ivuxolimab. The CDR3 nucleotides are TGTGCCAGCAGTTGGGGAGACTCTGGAAACACCATATATTTT. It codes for CASSWGDSGNTIYF.